One and the same sample provided the 21 T cell receptor beta chains below, sequenced in a study of vaccination and CD4 T cells after COVID-19. The Oncomine TCR Beta short-read assay was applied to DNA of cultured CD4+ T cells. The source of extracted genomic DNA was cultured CD4+ T cells. TCRdb itself ran the PCR reads through MiXCR, one entry per CDR3 protein. In the table there are over 9,000 distinct CDR3 sequences, under 40% of which are singletons. The treatment: roughly nine-day PBMC culture with coronavirus spike peptide pools or control peptides (ViraFEST assay). From the unexposed donor, CD4+ T cells were collected ahead of the COVID-19 pandemic (2011-2018). These receptors' antigens are unknown. Sample: CD4+ T cells from blood, cultured in vitro. These receptors were collected from a human donor in good health.

For this clonotype: A read error may be the cause here, since a much bigger clone is one base away. The conserved final phenylalanine or tryptophan is absent from the CDR3, which likely points to a read error. The chain is built from TRBV2 and TRBJ2-5; possibly TRBD2 for D (6 bases). Germline V lookup: CDR1 SNHLY, CDR2 FYNNEI. This CDR3 has 12 amino acids. V was cut by 6 bases and J by 3 bases, with 8 bases left in between. CDR3 region: CASRGLKETQYY. The CDR3 DNA reads TGTGCCAGCAGGGGACTCAAAGAGACCCAGTACTAC.

This clonotype was observed a handful of times. CDR3: CASSLVSLADGQFF. The CDR3 DNA is TGTGCCAGCAGCTTAGTTTCACTAGCCGACGGGCAGTTCTTC. This rearrangement joins TRBV7-2 to TRBJ2-1; a weak D match, TRBD2 (6 bases). Germline values: CDR1 SGHTA, CDR2 FQGNSA. This CDR3 comprises 14 residues. Trimming removed 1 base from V and 12 bases from J, with 16 bases in between.

The V gene is TRBV27, the J gene TRBJ2-7; D is possibly TRBD2 (7 bases). V shed 9 bases and J shed 1 base, with 19 bases lying between them. The CDR3 consists of 15 residues. From germline, CDR1 is MNHEY and CDR2 SMNVEV (reference sequence). CDR3 in amino acids: CASLKIRGGSYEQYF. CDR3 nucleotide sequence: TGTGCCAGTCTCAAAATCAGGGGAGGGTCCTACGAGCAGTACTTC.

This clonotype was seen a few times. CDR3: CASRSGGVLGSTEAFF. Written as DNA, the CDR3 is TGTGCCAGCAGGTCTGGGGGGGTTCTCGGTAGCACTGAAGCTTTCTTT. J is TRBJ1-1 and V is TRBV6-2 or TRBV6-3; maybe TRBD1 (5 bases). Germline V CDR1 and CDR2: MNHEY, SVGEGT. Trimming cost V 6 bases and J 4 bases, with 21 bases left between them. There are 16 residues in the CDR3.

This clonotype showed up just once. The J gene is TRBJ2-7, the V gene TRBV6-2 or TRBV6-3; the D gene could be TRBD1 or TRBD2 (5 bases each). Trimming removed 6 bases at V and 4 bases at J, with 19 bases between. This CDR3 has 15 amino acids. CDR1 is MNHEY and CDR2 is SVGEGT in the germline V gene. The CDR3, as DNA: TGTGCCAGCAGCCCCCTTGGGCGGTGGGGGTACGAGCAGTACTTC. Its translation is CASSPLGRWGYEQYF.

This clonotype was seen a handful of times. The gene calls are TRBV19 and TRBJ2-7; 8 bases map to TRBD1. CDR1 is LNHDA and CDR2 is SQIVND in the germline V gene (reference sequence). This CDR3 has 14 residues. V shed 3 bases and J 7 bases; nucleotides not matched to a gene: 8. The CDR3 bases are TGTGCCAGTAGTATTGGACAGGGTGGTGTAGAGCAGTACTTC. Translated, it gives CASSIGQGGVEQYF.

Here the CDR3 reads CASSSERIWQGTDTQYF. CDR3 in DNA: TGTGCCAGCAGTAGTGAAAGGATTTGGCAGGGCACAGATACGCAGTATTTT. The rearrangement links TRBV6-1 to TRBJ2-3; no definite D call. The CDR3 covers 17 residues. Per germline, CDR1 MNHNS and CDR2 SASEGT. The V end lost 5 bases, the J end lost 1 base, and 19 bases lay between the germline ends.

This clonotype was detected a few times. The V call is TRBV28, the J call TRBJ1-6; 7 positions agree with TRBD1. Trimming at V came to 2 bases and at J to 10 bases, leaving 8 bases not matched to a gene. Germline lookup yields CDR1 MDHEN and CDR2 SYDVKM. This CDR3 region has 15 residues. CDR3 loop: CASSLGSDRTSPLHF. CDR3 coding DNA: TGTGCCAGCAGTTTAGGGTCGGACAGGACGTCACCCCTCCACTTT.

About this clonotype: The junction and the germline gene differ at one end; a read error may be behind it. The chain recombines TRBV6-1 with TRBJ1-6; the D gene is possibly TRBD1 (5 bases). Germline V CDR1 and CDR2: MNHNS, SASEGT. The CDR3 consists of 14 residues. The CDR3 sequence: CASRGGVENSLLHF. In DNA, the CDR3 is TGTGCCAGTCGGGGGGGTGTGGAGAATTCACTCCTCCACTTT.

V is TRBV27 and J is TRBJ2-7, with D unclear. CDR3 length: 15 amino acids. CDR1 MNHEY and CDR2 SMNVEV come from the germline V gene (reference sequence). V gave up 6 bases and J gave up 5 bases, with 20 bases separating them. CDR3 region: CASSSQVSYLHEQYF. The CDR3 DNA is TGTGCCAGCAGCTCCCAGGTATCTTATCTGCACGAGCAGTACTTC.

A remark on this clonotype: Given a much more abundant clone one base away, this may be a read error. The V call is TRBV2, the J call TRBJ2-5, with D tentatively TRBD2 (6 bases). V gave up 6 bases and J gave up 3 bases, with 8 bases separating them. CDR1 SNHLY and CDR2 FYNNEI come from the germline V gene. This CDR3 comprises 12 residues. The CDR3 DNA is TGTGCCAGCAGGGGACTCGAAGAGACCCAGTACTTC. Its translation is CASRGLEETQYF.

This clonotype showed up just a few times. The V gene is TRBV20-1, the J gene TRBJ2-5, with D perhaps matching TRBD2 (5 bases). Per germline, CDR1 DFQATT and CDR2 SNEGSKA (reference sequence). Trimming pared 2 bases from V and 5 bases from J, leaving 18 bases between. The CDR3 has 15 residues. CDR3 protein: CSARSRGPIPETQYF. The CDR3, as DNA: TGCAGTGCTAGATCCCGAGGGCCTATCCCGGAGACCCAGTACTTC.

The chain uses TRBV27 and TRBJ2-1; D may be TRBD2 (5 bases). CDR3 length: 14 amino acids. The V end was cut by 2 bases, the J end by 8 bases, with 13 bases between. Germline-derived CDR1 and CDR2 are MNHEY and SMNVEV (reference sequence). The CDR3 region is CASSLTRGRDEQFF. The CDR3 DNA is TGTGCCAGCAGTTTAACTAGAGGCCGGGATGAGCAGTTCTTC.

This clonotype came up a few times. The chain recombines TRBV28 with TRBJ1-5; 7 nucleotides match TRBD1. This CDR3 contains 14 residues. V trimming: 7 bases; J trimming: 4 bases; junction bases outside the gene matches: 7. The germline V gene has CDR1 MDHEN and CDR2 SYDVKM. The CDR3, as DNA: TGTGCCAGCATCCTACAGGGGCTGAATCAGCCCCAGCATTTT. Translated, it gives CASILQGLNQPQHF.

Worth noting for this clonotype: An end of the junction differs from the germline gene, which may be a read error. The chain joins TRBV18 to TRBJ2-7; D is unclear. From germline, CDR1 is KGHSH and CDR2 LQKENI. The CDR3 runs 14 residues. The CDR3 is CASSPIALPYDQYF. CDR3 bases: TGTGCCAGCTCTCCCATCGCCCTTCCCTACGATCAGTACTTC.

The chain uses TRBV5-1 and TRBJ1-1, with D unclear. CDR1 is SGHRS, CDR2 YFSETQ, per germline. The CDR3 has 14 residues. Between the trimmed V and J ends, which lost 3 bases and 11 bases, there was a span of 20 bases. The CDR3 bases are TGCGCCAGCAGCTCCGACCCGAACACCCAGTACGCTTTCTTT. Translation gives CASSSDPNTQYAFF.

This chain connects TRBV6-5 to TRBJ2-3, with 15 bases identical to TRBD2. V dropped 2 bases and J dropped 6; count of bases not matched to a gene: 6. The CDR3 is made up of 17 amino acids. CDR1 MNHEY and CDR2 SVGAGI come from the germline V gene. The CDR3 here is CASSYTGLAGGPDTQYF. DNA for the CDR3: TGTGCCAGCAGTTACACCGGACTAGCGGGAGGGCCGGATACGCAGTATTTT.

The genes are TRBV27 and TRBJ2-3; 10 bases align to TRBD2. J lost 3 bases, V lost 5 bases, and 8 bases had no gene match. This CDR3 has 16 amino acids. Germline loops: CDR1 MNHEY, CDR2 SMNVEV (reference sequence). For the CDR3, the DNA is TGTGCCAGCAGTCCGACAGCGGGAGGGCTGACAGATACGCAGTATTTT. This encodes CASSPTAGGLTDTQYF.

This clonotype was observed a handful of times. The V and J genes are TRBV19 and TRBJ1-1; D call uncertain. Germline assignment: CDR1 LNHDA and CDR2 SQIVND (reference sequence). Between the trimmed V and J ends, which lost 3 bases and 1 base, there was a span of 12 bases. This CDR3 contains 15 residues. CDR3 region: CASSIGRSGNTEAFF. CDR3 DNA: TGTGCCAGTAGTATCGGACGGAGTGGGAACACTGAAGCTTTCTTT.

This clonotype was counted a single time. This chain links TRBV6-5 with TRBJ2-1, with 12 bases aligning to TRBD2. The germline V gene encodes CDR1 MNHEY and CDR2 SVGAGI. The CDR3 loop spans 17 amino acids. The ends lost 2 bases at V and 5 bases at J; junction bases unmatched: 7. CDR3 sequence reads: CASSYPPGLAGDNEQFF. The DNA for the CDR3 is TGTGCCAGCAGTTACCCACCGGGACTAGCGGGTGACAATGAGCAGTTCTTC.

The genes are TRBV7-9 and TRBJ2-4; weak D call: TRBD2 (5 bases). CDR3 length equals 16 residues. Trimming pared 5 bases from V and 7 bases from J, leaving 21 bases between. Germline loops: CDR1 SEHNR, CDR2 FQNEAQ (reference sequence). The chain's CDR3 is CASSPLRDPGDNIQYF. As DNA, the CDR3 is TGTGCCAGCAGCCCCCTTCGCGATCCCGGGGATAACATTCAGTACTTC. Combining the CDR3 with reference TRBV7-9 and TRBJ2-4 gives the whole variable domain DTGVSQNPRHKITKRGQNVTFRCDPISEHNRLYWYRQTLGQGPEFLTYFQNEAQLEKSRLLSDRFSAERPKGSFSTLEIQRTEQGDSAMYLCASSPLRDPGDNIQYFGAGTRLSVL.